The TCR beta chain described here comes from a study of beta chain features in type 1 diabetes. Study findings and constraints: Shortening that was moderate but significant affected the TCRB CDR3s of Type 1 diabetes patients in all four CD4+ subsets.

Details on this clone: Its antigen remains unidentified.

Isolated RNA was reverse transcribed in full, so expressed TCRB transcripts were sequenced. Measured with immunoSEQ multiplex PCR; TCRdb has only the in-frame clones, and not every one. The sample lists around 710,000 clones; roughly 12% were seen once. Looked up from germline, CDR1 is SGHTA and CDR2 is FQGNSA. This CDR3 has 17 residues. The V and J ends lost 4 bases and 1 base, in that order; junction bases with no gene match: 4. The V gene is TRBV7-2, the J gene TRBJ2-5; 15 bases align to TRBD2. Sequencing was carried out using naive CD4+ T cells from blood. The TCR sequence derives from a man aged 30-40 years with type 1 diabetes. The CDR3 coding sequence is TGTGCCAGCAGCTCCGGGACTAGCGGGGGGATCCAAGAGACCCAGTACTTC. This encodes CASSSGTSGGIQETQYF.